A single sample gave rise to the 6 T cell receptor beta chains below, sequenced in a study of blood T cell repertoires in COVID-19. Profiled with immunoSEQ multiplex PCR; TCRdb holds only in-frame clones, not every one. The sample holds about 150,000 clones, roughly 83% seen once. The sequenced sample consisted of peripheral blood. Source of these receptors: a woman aged 60-75 years with acute or convalescent COVID-19.

This clone was picked up one time. The chain couples TRBV7-9 to TRBJ2-5, with a tentative D call TRBD1 (5 bases). The CDR3 contains 13 residues. With 3 bases removed from V and 5 bases from J, the gap between germline ends came to 10 bases. Per the germline V gene, CDR1 is SEHNR and CDR2 is FQNEAQ (reference sequence). The CDR3 DNA is TGTGCCAGCAGCTTCAATAGGGGTGAGACCCAGTACTTC. Protein product: CASSFNRGETQYF.

The rearrangement uses TRBV12-3 or TRBV12-4 and TRBJ1-4; D is undetermined. V lost 2 bases and J lost 12, with 13 bases in between. This CDR3 has 13 amino acids. CDR3 DNA: TGTGCCAGCAGTTTACAGCGGGAGAATGAACTGTTTTTT. This sequence encodes CASSLQRENELFF.

The chain couples TRBV7-8 to TRBJ1-6; D not resolved. The CDR3 spans 14 residues. Germline CDR1 is SGHVS and CDR2 is FQNEAQ. V was shortened by 3 bases and J by 6 bases, with 9 bases between the two germline ends. CDR3 in amino acids: CASSFRGPNSPLHF. CDR3 DNA: TGTGCCAGCAGCTTTCGTGGCCCTAATTCACCCCTCCACTTT.

J is TRBJ2-5 and V is TRBV11-2, with a possible D match to TRBD2 (6 bases). The CDR3 runs 16 residues. CDR1 and CDR2 (germline): SGHAT, FQNNGV. Between the trimmed V and J ends, which lost 3 bases and 1 base, there was a span of 15 bases. The chain's CDR3 is CASSFQPGVGQETQYF. In DNA, the CDR3 is TGTGCCAGCAGCTTCCAACCGGGGGTGGGCCAAGAGACCCAGTACTTC.

The rearrangement uses TRBV3-1 (or the pseudogene TRBV3-2) and TRBJ2-7, with a tentative D call TRBD1 (5 bases). CDR3 length: 14 amino acids. CDR1 and CDR2 (germline): LGHDT, YNNKEL (reference sequence). Trimming left V 4 bases short and J 3 bases short, with 13 bases between. CDR3: CASSPTTDFYEQYF. CDR3 coding DNA: TGTGCCAGCAGCCCGACGACAGATTTCTACGAGCAGTACTTC.

The chain uses TRBV27 and TRBJ1-5; perhaps TRBD1 as D (6 bases). Germline V gene sequence: CDR1 MNHEY, CDR2 SMNVEV (reference sequence). The germline V and J ends were trimmed by 5 bases and 6 bases, with 14 bases remaining between them. The CDR3 loop spans 14 amino acids. CDR3 bases: TGTGCCAGCAGTGAACCAGGGGTTGGTCAGCCCCAGCATTTT. This codes for CASSEPGVGQPQHF.